These 8 T cell receptor beta chains came from one sample sequenced in a study of metastatic and nonmetastatic thyroid tumors. TCRdb re-called the PCR reads via MiXCR. Here the sample spans 15,000 to 20,000 clones, 25% to 30% being singletons. Nobody among the patients had been given any treatment before thyroid surgery. Sequenced material: tumor tissue. The receptors were gathered from a male donor with papillary thyroid cancer or a benign thyroid nodule (not recorded which). Some clones in this sample may be carry-over from other donors' samples.

The chain employs TRBV29-1 and TRBJ2-1; 12 nucleotides agree with TRBD2. The CDR3 loop spans 15 amino acids. J gave up 7 bases and V 7 bases, and 11 bases lay outside the gene matches. CDR1 is SQVTM, CDR2 ANQGSEA, per germline. The CDR3: CSGTSGRLPWNEQFF. The CDR3 DNA is TGCAGCGGAACTAGCGGGAGGCTCCCATGGAATGAGCAGTTCTTC.

V is TRBV6-1 and J is TRBJ2-7; D is unresolved. The CDR3 contains 13 residues. Germline CDR1 reads MNHNS; CDR2 reads SASEGT. V shed 8 bases and J shed 8 bases, with 19 bases lying between them. CDR3 DNA sequence: TGTGCCAGCGGCATTAAAGTCGCAGACAAGCAGTACTTC. Residues: CASGIKVADKQYF.

This clone was picked up a small number of times. The chain combines TRBV6-5 with TRBJ2-6; 7 nucleotides match TRBD2. The CDR3 sequence is 15 residues long. With V trimmed by 0 bases and J by 10 bases, 6 bases remained unmatched. Germline CDR1 MNHEY, CDR2 SVGAGI. CDR3 coding DNA: TGTGCCAGCAGTTACTCGATCGGGACTAAAAACGTCCTGACTTTC. This translates into CASSYSIGTKNVLTF.

This sequence joins TRBV19 and TRBJ2-1; 11 nucleotides match TRBD2. Germline V gene lookup returns CDR1 LNHDA and CDR2 SQIVND (reference sequence). V was pared by 1 base and J by 0 bases, with 5 bases of the junction left unmatched. The CDR3 runs 18 residues. CDR3: CASSIGLAGSSSYNEQFF. In DNA, the CDR3 is TGTGCCAGTAGTATAGGACTAGCGGGGTCAAGCTCCTACAATGAGCAGTTCTTC.

By share of the sample, this clone is medium-sized. This chain uses TRBV20-1 with TRBJ1-3, with D maybe TRBD1 (6 bases). CDR3 length equals 12 residues. In germline, CDR1 is DFQATT, CDR2 SNEGSKA (reference sequence). The ends were cut back, 8 bases at V and 4 bases at J, with 12 bases in the middle. The CDR3 region has the DNA TGCAGTTGCCAAACAGGGGGAAACACCATATATTTT. Translating gives CSCQTGGNTIYF.

This clone was recorded at least ten times. This rearrangement joins TRBV7-8 to TRBJ2-1; D is ambiguous. CDR1 and CDR2 from the germline V gene are SGHVS and FQNEAQ. The CDR3 covers 12 residues. V was trimmed by 5 bases and J by 8 bases, leaving 10 bases between them. The CDR3 DNA reads TGTGCCAGCAGCCACGGGTCCCATGAGCAGTTCTTC. It is translated as CASSHGSHEQFF.

This clone came up a few times. The chain combines TRBV28 with TRBJ1-1; TRBD1 might be the D (5 bases). There are 15 residues in the CDR3. Trimming took 6 bases from V and 0 from J, leaving 14 bases between them. The germline CDR1 and CDR2 sequences are MDHEN and SYDVKM. CDR3 amino acids: CASRTPGTVNTEAFF. The CDR3 DNA is TGTGCCAGCAGGACCCCCGGGACTGTGAACACTGAAGCTTTCTTT.

This clone is labeled medium-sized. The J gene is TRBJ2-6, the V gene TRBV12-3 or TRBV12-4; D is tentatively TRBD1 or TRBD2 (6 bases each). The CDR3 has 15 amino acids. Trimming left V 4 bases short and J 0 bases short, with 7 bases between. CDR3 DNA: TGTGCCAGCAGTTCGGGGGCCTCTGGGGCCAACGTCCTGACTTTC. The encoded protein is CASSSGASGANVLTF.